The next 16 T cell receptor beta chains were all read from a single sample in a study of monozygotic twins with cystic fibrosis. TCRdb's copy holds only in-frame clones and misses some; the assay was immunoSEQ multiplex PCR. This table holds over 30,000 clones, approximately 72% found once. Input material: blood. The receptor set was obtained from a girl aged 5 to 17 with cystic fibrosis.

The chain uses TRBV4-1 and TRBJ2-3, with a tentative D call TRBD1 (5 bases). The germline V and J ends were trimmed by 3 bases and 4 bases, with 20 bases remaining between them. CDR3 length: 17 residues. The germline V gene encodes CDR1 MGHRA and CDR2 YSYEKL. The CDR3 DNA reads TGCGCCAGCAGCCAGGCCACTGGGGCGGTTAGGGCAGATACGCAGTATTTT. It translates to CASSQATGAVRADTQYF.

The V and J genes are TRBV6-1 and TRBJ1-1; D is unresolved. The CDR3 is made up of 12 amino acids. V lost 4 bases and J 4 bases, leaving 7 bases between the germline ends. Per the germline V gene, CDR1 is MNHNS and CDR2 is SASEGT. CDR3 coding DNA: TGTGCCAGCAGTGTAAGTGGCACTGAAGCTTTCTTT. This codes for CASSVSGTEAFF.

The chain combines TRBV5-5 with TRBJ1-1; TRBD1 agrees at 8 bases. Germline V gene sequence: CDR1 SGHKS, CDR2 YYEKEE (reference sequence). There are 13 residues in the CDR3. The V and J ends lost 3 bases and 6 bases, in that order; junction bases with no gene match: 4. The DNA of the CDR3 is TGTGCCAGCAGCTACGGACAGGGCTCTGAAGCTTTCTTT. It codes for CASSYGQGSEAFF. Supplemented by reference TRBV5-5 and TRBJ1-1, the full variable domain reads DAGVTQSPTHLIKTRGQQVTLRCSPISGHKSVSWYQQVLGQGPQFIFQYYEKEERGRGNFPDRFSARQFPNYSSELNVNALLLGDSALYLCASSYGQGSEAFFGQGTRLTVV.

This chain connects TRBV7-8 to TRBJ2-3; 10 bases are shared with TRBD2. The germline CDR1 and CDR2 sequences are SGHVS and FQNEAQ. The trim removed 1 base at V and 2 bases at J, leaving 6 bases unmatched. This CDR3 is 17 amino acids long. CDR3 in amino acids: CASSLEIGLAATDTQYF. CDR3 coding DNA: TGTGCCAGCAGCTTAGAAATCGGACTAGCGGCCACAGATACGCAGTATTTT.

This chain joins TRBV29-1 and TRBJ1-1; D remains unclear. CDR3 length: 14 residues. V lost 8 bases and J lost 4, with 20 bases in between. Germline values: CDR1 SQVTM, CDR2 ANQGSEA. The CDR3 is CSTMRTLEGTEAFF. The CDR3 DNA follows: TGCAGCACCATGCGGACCTTGGAGGGCACTGAAGCTTTCTTT.

This clone has more than one count but fewer than ten. The rearrangement joins TRBV28 to TRBJ2-1, with D unresolved. The V gene lost 5 bases and the J gene lost 2 bases, with 13 bases spanning the gap. The CDR3 length is 15 residues. The germline V gene encodes CDR1 MDHEN and CDR2 SYDVKM. For the CDR3, the DNA is TGTGCCAGCAGTCCGGGCCCTAGTGCCTACAATGAGCAGTTCTTC. Its protein product is CASSPGPSAYNEQFF.

This chain connects TRBV30 to TRBJ2-1; perhaps TRBD2 as D (5 bases). Germline V gives CDR1 GTSNPN, CDR2 SVGIG (reference sequence). The V gene lost 2 bases and the J gene lost 5 bases, with 13 bases spanning the gap. There are 14 residues in the CDR3. CDR3 DNA sequence: TGTGCCTGGAGTCCGGGAATTGGGGACAATGAGCAGTTCTTC. This encodes CAWSPGIGDNEQFF.

The chain uses TRBV29-1 and TRBJ1-3, with 7 bases matching TRBD1. V shed 2 bases and J 2 bases; nucleotides not matched to a gene: 0. The CDR3 spans 13 residues. The germline V gene encodes CDR1 SQVTM and CDR2 ANQGSEA. CDR3 protein: CSVETGAGNTIYF. As DNA, the CDR3 is TGCAGCGTTGAAACAGGGGCTGGAAACACCATATATTTT.

The gene calls are TRBV6-4 and TRBJ2-7; the D gene is possibly TRBD1 (6 bases). CDR3 size: 13 residues. Germline values: CDR1 MRHNA, CDR2 SNTAGT. V was clipped by 11 bases and J by 0 bases, with 14 bases between them. The CDR3 here is CAGDRSSSYEQYV. CDR3 bases: TGTGCCGGCGACAGGTCAAGCTCCTACGAGCAGTACGTC.

V and J are TRBV7-8 and TRBJ2-7; TRBD2 is a possible D gene (5 bases). V shed 5 bases and J shed 3 bases, with 17 bases lying between them. The CDR3 length is 15 residues. Germline loops: CDR1 SGHVS, CDR2 FQNEAQ. In DNA form, the CDR3 reads TGTGCCAGCAGCAAACCGGGGTACGGGTTCTACGAGCAGTACGTC. It encodes CASSKPGYGFYEQYV.

This chain uses TRBV5-6 with TRBJ2-7; 11 nucleotides match TRBD1. Germline V lookup: CDR1 SGHDT, CDR2 YYEEEE. The CDR3 covers 16 residues. After removal of 4 bases from V and 2 bases from J, the junction contained 8 bases not matched to a gene. The CDR3 DNA sequence: TGTGCCAGCAGCCCGTGGGACAGGGGGGGAACCTACGAGCAGTACTTC. It encodes CASSPWDRGGTYEQYF.

This clone was seen a few times. The V and J genes are TRBV4-3 and TRBJ2-2; 8 bases line up with TRBD2. V shed 0 bases and J 10 bases; nucleotides not matched to a gene: 7. CDR1 and CDR2 (germline): LGHNA, YSLEER. The CDR3 sequence is 15 residues long. DNA for the CDR3: TGCGCCAGCAGCCAAGATCTTGACGGGAGGGAGGAGCTGTTTTTT. Its translation is CASSQDLDGREELFF.

This clone has a handful of counts. As DNA, the CDR3 is TGTGCTAGTGGTCCCTCGACGGAGTATGGCTACACCTTC. Amino acid sequence: CASGPSTEYGYTF. The J gene is TRBJ1-2, the V gene TRBV12-5; D is unresolved. CDR3 length: 13 amino acids. Germline values: CDR1 LGHNT, CDR2 FRNRAP. Trimming removed 5 bases from V and 5 bases from J, with 12 bases in between.

The V gene is TRBV25-1, the J gene TRBJ2-3; D is perhaps TRBD2 (5 bases). CDR3 size: 13 residues. V lost 4 bases, J lost 5 bases, and 10 bases lay in between. Germline CDR1 is MGHDK and CDR2 is SYGVNS. The chain's CDR3 is CASSVFSGDTQYF. CDR3 DNA: TGTGCCAGCAGTGTGTTCAGCGGAGATACGCAGTATTTT.

This chain links TRBV9 with TRBJ2-1; TRBD2 matches 10 bases. The CDR3 consists of 15 residues. Germline lookup yields CDR1 SGDLS and CDR2 YYNGEE. Unmatched junction bases numbered 3, after V lost 0 bases and J lost 6 bases. CDR3 region: CASSVALAGINEQFF. In DNA, the CDR3 is TGTGCCAGCAGCGTAGCACTAGCGGGAATCAATGAGCAGTTCTTC. Full variable domain (rest looked up from reference TRBV9 and TRBJ2-1): DSGVTQTPKHLITATGQRVTLRCSPRSGDLSVYWYQQSLDQGLQFLIQYYNGEERAKGNILERFSAQQFPDLHSELNLSSLELGDSALYFCASSVALAGINEQFFGPGTRLTVL.

V is TRBV5-1 and J is TRBJ2-1; no clear D. The germline CDR1 and CDR2 sequences are SGHRS and YFSETQ. CDR3 length equals 14 residues. The ends were cut back, 0 bases at V and 4 bases at J, with 8 bases in the middle. Written as DNA, the CDR3 is TGCGCCAGCAGCTTGGGATTTCGTTACAATGAGCAGTTCTTC. Translated, it gives CASSLGFRYNEQFF.